These T cell receptor beta chains were read from a single sample in a study of blood T cells in healthy people across ages. TCRdb re-analysed the 5' RACE reads in MiXCR, keeping a single row per CDR3 protein. The sample records 1,500,000 or so distinct CDR3 sequences, roughly 43% being singletons. Sequencing was performed on blood. These receptors originate from a woman under 30 in good health. The CDR3 runs from the conserved cysteine through the conserved F or W. The D gene is left open where the match is weak. The listing skips clone size in some rows; elsewhere it reads once, few, many or a size class.

TRBJ2-3,NA,NA,TRBV10-3,CAIRPPGGHATDTQYF,TGTGCCATCAGACCTCCCGGGGGACACGCCACAGATACGCAGTATTTT
TRBJ1-5,NA,NA,TRBV20-1,CSAARPQGNQPQHF,TGCAGTGCTGCCCGACCCCAGGGGAATCAGCCCCAGCATTTT
TRBJ1-2,NA,NA,TRBV20-1,CSARYSNYGYTF,TGCAGTGCTAGATACAGTAACTATGGCTACACCTTC
TRBJ1-1,NA,NA,TRBV12-3/TRBV12-4,CASSPLMWRGTEAFF,TGTGCCAGCAGTCCCCTCATGTGGAGGGGCACTGAAGCTTTCTTT
TRBJ2-4,NA,NA,TRBV6-5,CANSPGIGQYF,TGTGCCAACAGTCCAGGGATCGGGCAGTACTTC
TRBJ2-7,NA,NA,TRBV5-1,CASSFVPRDTYEQYF,TGCGCCAGCAGCTTTGTTCCCCGGGACACCTACGAGCAGTACTTC
TRBJ2-3,NA,NA,TRBV6-5,CASSLIGSGTDTQYF,TGTGCCAGCAGCCTTATAGGGTCCGGCACAGATACGCAGTATTTT
TRBJ2-1,NA,TRBD2,TRBV28,CASSNVLAGEQFF,TGTGCCAGCAGTAATGTACTAGCGGGTGAGCAGTTCTTC
TRBJ2-1,NA,NA,TRBV5-1,CASSAPGDEQFF,TGCGCCAGCAGCGCCCCGGGGGATGAGCAGTTCTTC
TRBJ2-7,NA,TRBD1,TRBV27,CASRGMVTGVYEQYF,TGTGCCAGCAGGGGAATGGTGACAGGGGTCTACGAGCAGTACTTC
TRBJ2-7,few,NA,TRBV18,CASSPRTVQEEQYF,TGTGCCAGCTCACCGCGCACTGTTCAGGAGGAGCAGTACTTC